The 29 T cell receptor beta chains listed next were all sequenced from one sample in a study of cytomegalovirus exposure and HLA in healthy donors. PCR employed 60 Vbeta and 13 Jbeta primers. TCRdb keeps only in-frame clones here, not all; method: immunoSEQ multiplex PCR. The table shows about 200,000 clones, with 65% to 85% occurring only once. The sample consisted of PBMCs. The source is a man between 45 and 60 years old in good health and CMV-seronegative.

The chain combines TRBV27 with TRBJ2-2; TRBD1 agrees at 9 bases. CDR1 and CDR2 from the germline V gene are MNHEY and SMNVEV (reference sequence). With V trimmed by 4 bases and J by 7 bases, 13 bases remained unmatched. The CDR3 extends over 17 amino acids. CDR3 in amino acids: CASSSSQSGTGSGELFF. The CDR3 nucleotides read TGTGCCAGCAGTTCCAGTCAATCCGGGACAGGGAGCGGGGAGCTGTTTTTT.

The chain carries TRBV7-9 and TRBJ2-7, with 9 bases identical to TRBD1. Unmatched junction bases numbered 11, after V lost 5 bases and J lost 0 bases. Germline CDR1 and CDR2: SEHNR and FQNEAQ (reference sequence). The CDR3 is 17 amino acids. DNA of the CDR3: TGTGCCAGCAGCCCCATAGGACAGGGGAGTTACTCCTACGAGCAGTACTTC. Translation: CASSPIGQGSYSYEQYF.

The CDR3, as DNA: TGTGCCAGCAGCTGGGGCGGGGGAGGCTACGAGCAGTACTTC. It translates to CASSWGGGGYEQYF. The chain couples TRBV27 to TRBJ2-7; the match to TRBD2 covers 7 bases. The CDR3 is made up of 14 amino acids. The ends lost 6 bases at V and 3 bases at J; junction bases unmatched: 8. Germline CDR1 reads MNHEY; CDR2 reads SMNVEV (reference sequence).

This chain joins TRBV25-1 and TRBJ2-3, with D unresolved. The CDR3 consists of 13 residues. Germline V gene data show CDR1 as MGHDK and CDR2 as SYGVNS. The V and J ends lost 2 bases and 4 bases respectively, with 7 bases between them. CDR3 nucleotide sequence: TGTGCCAGCAGTGAACCAGTGGCAGATACGCAGTATTTT. Amino acids: CASSEPVADTQYF. The whole variable domain, remainder taken from reference TRBV25-1 and TRBJ2-3, is EADIYQTPRYLVIGTGKKITLECSQTMGHDKMYWYQQDPGMELHLIHYSYGVNSTEKGDLSSESTVSRIRTEHFPLTLESARPSHTSQYLCASSEPVADTQYFGPGTRLTVL.

The chain recombines TRBV28 with TRBJ1-5; weak D call: TRBD1 (5 bases). From germline, CDR1 is MDHEN and CDR2 SYDVKM. CDR3 length: 16 residues. CDR3 sequence reads: CATMGQAPGGNQPQHF. As DNA, the CDR3 is TGTGCTACCATGGGGCAGGCTCCGGGTGGCAATCAGCCCCAGCATTTT.

The chain carries TRBV5-8 and TRBJ2-1; 9 bases map to TRBD2. Losses at the gene ends were 2 bases for V and 4 bases for J; bases not matched to a gene: 10. Germline V gene sequence: CDR1 SGHTS, CDR2 YDEGEE. The CDR3 runs 17 residues. Here the CDR3 reads CASSLKITSGLYNEQFF. The CDR3 nucleotides read TGTGCCAGCAGCTTAAAAATAACTAGCGGGCTTTACAATGAGCAGTTCTTC.

V usage is TRBV7-2 and J usage is TRBJ1-5; no definite D call. In germline, CDR1 is SGHTA, CDR2 FQGNSA. This CDR3 comprises 15 residues. The V gene lost 1 base and the J gene lost 2 bases, with 9 bases spanning the gap. The CDR3 DNA sequence: TGTGCCAGCAGCTTAGTTCCCGAGGGCAATCAGCCCCAGCATTTT. It specifies CASSLVPEGNQPQHF. The variable domain in full, completed from reference TRBV7-2 and TRBJ1-5, reads GAGVSQSPSNKVTEKGKDVELRCDPISGHTALYWYRQSLGQGLEFLIYFQGNSAPDKSGLPSDRFSAERTGGSVSTLTIQRTQQEDSAVYLCASSLVPEGNQPQHFGDGTRLSIL.

V usage is TRBV6-1 and J usage is TRBJ1-5; tentatively, D is TRBD1 (6 bases). CDR1 and CDR2 from the germline V gene are MNHNS and SASEGT. Trimming cost V 1 base and J 3 bases, with 13 bases left between them. The length of the CDR3 is 16 residues. CDR3 coding DNA: TGTGCCAGCAGTGAAGGGGTAGGACAGATCAATCAGCCCCAGCATTTT. Its translation is CASSEGVGQINQPQHF.

The chain links TRBV27 to TRBJ2-7; TRBD1 agrees at 7 bases. The J segment lost 5 bases and the V segment lost 5 bases, leaving 9 bases of the junction unmatched. Germline lookup yields CDR1 MNHEY and CDR2 SMNVEV (reference sequence). CDR3 length equals 14 residues. The CDR3 here is CASSPMTGIHEQYF. DNA of the CDR3: TGTGCCAGCAGTCCCATGACAGGGATCCACGAGCAGTACTTC.

This chain uses TRBV4-1 with TRBJ1-4, with a weak D call TRBD1 (5 bases). The CDR3 spans 15 residues. Germline CDR1 is MGHRA and CDR2 is YSYEKL. V was clipped by 5 bases and J by 8 bases, with 18 bases between them. This chain's CDR3 is CASSKAGTGGEKLFF. CDR3 nucleotide sequence: TGCGCCAGCAGCAAAGCGGGGACGGGGGGGGAAAAACTGTTTTTT.

The chain joins TRBV6-1 to TRBJ2-1; perhaps TRBD2 as D (5 bases). The V and J ends lost 0 bases and 5 bases respectively, with 14 bases between them. In germline, CDR1 is MNHNS, CDR2 SASEGT. CDR3 length: 16 amino acids. CDR3 bases: TGTGCCAGCAGTGAAGCCGGGATTGCGGTAGACAATGAGCAGTTCTTC. Translating gives CASSEAGIAVDNEQFF.

The chain couples TRBV10-2 to TRBJ2-7; TRBD1 aligns across 9 bases. The CDR3 is made up of 15 amino acids. Germline V gene lookup returns CDR1 WSHSY and CDR2 SAAADI. Losses at the gene ends were 6 bases for V and 2 bases for J; bases not matched to a gene: 8. The DNA for the CDR3 is TGCGCCAGCAGGAGGCCGGGACAGGGAACCTACGAGCAGTACTTC. It is translated as CASRRPGQGTYEQYF.

The chain employs TRBV27 and TRBJ2-7, with TRBD2 matching 11 bases. CDR1 and CDR2 from the germline V gene are MNHEY and SMNVEV (reference sequence). V lost 6 bases to trimming and J lost 1 base; unmatched junction nucleotides: 5. The CDR3 is made up of 15 amino acids. The CDR3 loop reads CASRRTSGLSYEQYF. Here the CDR3 DNA reads TGTGCCAGCAGGAGGACTAGCGGGTTATCCTACGAGCAGTACTTC.

The genes are TRBV19 and TRBJ2-5; 9 nucleotides line up with TRBD2. The CDR3 totals 15 residues. From germline, CDR1 is LNHDA and CDR2 SQIVND (reference sequence). V lost 3 bases and J lost 2; bases outside the gene matches: 4. CDR3 nucleotides: TGTGCCAGTAGTATCCCTAGCGGGGTACAAGAGACCCAGTACTTC. Protein sequence: CASSIPSGVQETQYF.

CDR3 sequence: CASRRLAGEQSYEQYF. The CDR3 nucleotides read TGTGCCAGTAGGAGACTAGCGGGAGAACAGTCCTACGAGCAGTACTTC. The chain uses TRBV19 and TRBJ2-7; TRBD2 agrees at 12 bases. The CDR3 is made up of 16 amino acids. The V gene end was trimmed by 6 bases and the J gene end by 1 base; junction bases not matched to a gene: 7. The V gene's germline CDR1 is LNHDA and CDR2 SQIVND (reference sequence). Using reference TRBV19 and TRBJ2-7 for the parts outside the CDR3, the full variable domain is DGGITQSPKYLFRKEGQNVTLSCEQNLNHDAMYWYRQDPGQGLRLIYYSQIVNDFQKGDIAEGYSVSREKKESFPLTVTSAQKNPTAFYLCASRRLAGEQSYEQYFGPGTRLTVT.

CDR3 DNA: TGTGCCAGCAGCCCACCCGACAGAGCGAACACTGAAGCTTTCTTT. It yields the protein CASSPPDRANTEAFF. The V call is TRBV7-9, the J call TRBJ1-1, with D tentatively TRBD1 (5 bases). From germline, CDR1 is SEHNR and CDR2 FQNEAQ (reference sequence). The V end lost 5 bases, the J end lost 1 base, and 14 bases lay between the germline ends. The CDR3 covers 15 residues.

The chain carries TRBV30 and TRBJ1-1; TRBD1 agrees at 8 bases. The CDR3 is 13 residues long. Germline V CDR1 and CDR2: GTSNPN, SVGIG (reference sequence). V lost 1 base, J lost 9 bases, and 7 bases stayed unmatched. CDR3 region: CAWSAGQVSKAFF. DNA for the CDR3: TGTGCCTGGAGTGCGGGACAGGTCAGTAAAGCTTTCTTT.

J is TRBJ2-7 and V is TRBV7-9; D is perhaps TRBD2 (6 bases). CDR3 length: 13 amino acids. CDR1 SEHNR and CDR2 FQNEAQ come from the germline V gene (reference sequence). Trimming stripped 4 bases from V and 2 bases from J, with 9 bases between. The CDR3 DNA reads as TGTGCCAGCAGCTCAGGACTACCCTACGAGCAGTACTTC. Protein: CASSSGLPYEQYF.

This clone has a handful of counts. This CDR3 is CASSRGLAGGNPVAQYF. CDR3 bases: TGTGCCAGCAGCCGTGGACTAGCGGGAGGGAACCCAGTGGCGCAGTATTTT. The chain recombines TRBV5-4 with TRBJ2-3; 15 bases are a match to TRBD2. This CDR3 is 17 amino acids long. V shed 4 bases, J shed 10 bases, and the junction held 13 bases outside the gene matches. Germline-derived CDR1 and CDR2 are SGHNT and YYREEE (reference sequence).

This clone is a singleton in its sample. This rearrangement joins TRBV7-9 to TRBJ2-7; D perhaps matches TRBD2 (6 bases). Per germline, CDR1 SEHNR and CDR2 FQNEAQ (reference sequence). The CDR3 loop spans 15 amino acids. Deletions cut 5 bases from V and 3 bases from J, with 17 bases between. CDR3 sequence: CASSPGLAEYYEQYF. The DNA for the CDR3 is TGTGCCAGCAGCCCGGGGTTAGCGGAATACTACGAGCAGTACTTC.

This clone was observed a few times. The V and J genes are TRBV5-4 and TRBJ2-7; 12 nucleotides align to TRBD2. Germline V gene lookup returns CDR1 SGHNT and CDR2 YYREEE (reference sequence). CDR3 length equals 15 residues. Trimming took 3 bases from V and 7 from J; bases not matched to a gene: 8. CDR3 loop: CASSSRTSGIREQYF. The CDR3 DNA sequence: TGTGCCAGCAGCTCAAGGACTAGCGGGATACGAGAGCAGTACTTC.

This clone was seen once. The chain joins TRBV7-3 to TRBJ2-1; 9 bases are shared with TRBD2. The CDR3 sequence is 15 residues long. Per the germline V gene, CDR1 is SGHTA and CDR2 is FQGTGA. After removal of 6 bases from V and 4 bases from J, the junction contained 7 bases not matched to a gene. CDR3 sequence: CASSNIAGVYNEQFF. The CDR3, as DNA: TGTGCCAGCAGTAATATAGCGGGAGTGTACAATGAGCAGTTCTTC.

A few counts support this clone. Other DNA variants within this sample encode the same CDR3. The chain links TRBV9 to TRBJ2-7; 11 nucleotides align to TRBD2. This CDR3 contains 15 residues. J gave up 3 bases and V 0 bases, and 2 bases lay outside the gene matches. Germline V gene sequence: CDR1 SGDLS, CDR2 YYNGEE. The CDR3 protein is CASSVGLAGNYEQYF. The DNA for the CDR3 is TGTGCCAGCAGCGTAGGACTAGCGGGAAACTACGAGCAGTACTTC.

The chain has TRBV15 and TRBJ2-3; 7 bases agree with TRBD1. CDR3 length equals 17 residues. Germline loops: CDR1 LNHNV, CDR2 YYDKDF (reference sequence). Trimming removed 2 bases from V and 2 bases from J; junction bases left unmatched: 10. The CDR3 loop reads CATSRIPGQPYTDTQYF. The CDR3 DNA reads as TGTGCCACCAGCAGAATCCCGGGACAGCCTTACACAGATACGCAGTATTTT.

The chain is built from TRBV7-8 and TRBJ1-5; D remains ambiguous. V was trimmed by 4 bases and J by 4 bases, leaving 11 bases between them. Germline-derived CDR1 and CDR2 are SGHVS and FQNEAQ. The CDR3 covers 14 residues. CDR3 nucleotide sequence: TGTGCCAGCAGCTCCCAGATGCTTAATCAGCCCCAGCATTTT. This encodes CASSSQMLNQPQHF.

The rearrangement joins TRBV5-4 to TRBJ2-1, with 8 bases matching TRBD2. Germline values: CDR1 SGHNT, CDR2 YYREEE (reference sequence). The V gene end was trimmed by 0 bases and the J gene end by 7 bases; junction bases not matched to a gene: 6. CDR3 size: 15 residues. This CDR3 is CASSLAAGEENEQFF. CDR3 nucleotide sequence: TGTGCCAGCAGCTTGGCAGCGGGAGAGGAAAATGAGCAGTTCTTC.

This clone was observed a few times. The rearrangement links TRBV9 to TRBJ2-2, with D unclear. Germline V CDR1 and CDR2: SGDLS, YYNGEE. There are 16 residues in the CDR3. Trimming shortened V by 0 bases and J by 0 bases, and 9 bases separated the two germline ends. CDR3 protein: CASSVGAAANTGELFF. CDR3 DNA sequence: TGTGCCAGCAGCGTAGGGGCAGCAGCGAACACCGGGGAGCTGTTTTTT. The full variable domain, with the rest looked up from reference TRBV9 and TRBJ2-2, is DSGVTQTPKHLITATGQRVTLRCSPRSGDLSVYWYQQSLDQGLQFLIQYYNGEERAKGNILERFSAQQFPDLHSELNLSSLELGDSALYFCASSVGAAANTGELFFGEGSRLTVL.

The chain recombines TRBV5-1 with TRBJ2-2, with 8 positions matching TRBD1. Germline V CDR1 and CDR2: SGHRS, YFSETQ. With 7 bases clipped from V and 1 base from J, the junction kept 3 bases outside the gene matches. The CDR3 has 14 amino acids. CDR3 DNA: TGCGCCAGCTTGGACAGGGAGAACACCGGGGAGCTGTTTTTT. This sequence encodes CASLDRENTGELFF.

The rearrangement links TRBV10-3 to TRBJ2-3; 15 nucleotides agree with TRBD2. The J segment lost 3 bases and the V segment lost 7 bases, leaving 5 bases of the junction unmatched. The CDR3 runs 16 residues. Germline assignment: CDR1 ENHRY and CDR2 SYGVKD. The CDR3 region is CAINRGLAGGTDTQYF. As DNA, the CDR3 is TGTGCCATCAACAGAGGACTAGCGGGAGGGACAGATACGCAGTATTTT.